These T cell receptor beta chains were read from a single sample in a study of graft-versus-host responses after intestinal transplantation. Profiled with immunoSEQ multiplex PCR; TCRdb holds only in-frame clones, not every one. The sample gives some 16,000 clones, approximately 79% of which show up once; roughly 5% is in the top ten. The sample was ileum tissue, taken 17 days after transplant. These receptors all come from a human patient who received an intestinal transplant, so some T cells may come from the graft donor. Both conserved end residues are part of each CDR3. D genes are given only for firm matches. For some rows the clone size is stated as once, few or many, or as a class when expanded; others skip it.

cdr3_aa	cdr3_nt	d_call	clone_size	v_call	j_call
CASSMSGIRPNEQFF	TGTGCCAGTAGTATGTCCGGAATACGGCCGAATGAGCAGTTCTTC	-	-	TRBV19	TRBJ2-1
CASSQGGTANEQFF	TGCGCCAGCAGCCAAGGCGGGACAGCCAATGAGCAGTTCTTC	-	-	TRBV4-1	TRBJ2-1
CASSLWTLGSGNTIYF	TGTGCCAGCAGCTTATGGACACTTGGCTCTGGAAACACCATATATTTT	-	-	TRBV11-2	TRBJ1-3
CASSQVNSDGEAFF	TGCGCCAGCAGCCAGGTAAATTCGGACGGAGAAGCTTTCTTT	-	few	TRBV4-1	TRBJ1-1
CASSEYTGRANTEAFF	TGTGCCAGCAGTGAATATACGGGGAGGGCGAACACTGAAGCTTTCTTT	-	-	TRBV25-1	TRBJ1-1
CASSQDTSGGYEQYF	TGCGCCAGCAGCCAAGATACTAGCGGGGGCTACGAGCAGTACTTC	TRBD2	-	TRBV4-1	TRBJ2-7
CASSGAGGKDTQYF	TGTGCCAGTAGTGGGGCGGGAGGAAAAGATACGCAGTATTTT	TRBD2	few	TRBV19	TRBJ2-3
CASRTSGTYNEQFF	TGTGCCAGCCGGACTAGCGGGACCTACAATGAGCAGTTCTTC	TRBD2	-	TRBV2	TRBJ2-1
CASSPGWGTEAFF	TGTGCCAGCAGCCCGGGGTGGGGCACTGAAGCTTTCTTT	-	-	TRBV5-5	TRBJ1-1
CAWRQSIGAYNSPLHF	TGTGCCTGGAGACAGTCGATTGGCGCCTATAATTCACCCCTCCACTTT	-	-	TRBV30	TRBJ1-6
CASSWVGQGATDTQYF	TGTGCCAGCAGTTGGGTTGGACAGGGGGCGACAGATACGCAGTATTTT	TRBD1	-	TRBV6-5	TRBJ2-3
CASSPETVVTEAFF	TGTGCCAGCAGTCCAGAGACGGTTGTCACTGAAGCTTTCTTT	-	-	TRBV28	TRBJ1-1
CASSQAQARAEAFF	TGTGCCAGCAGCCAAGCTCAGGCTAGAGCTGAAGCTTTCTTT	-	medium-sized	TRBV4-2	TRBJ1-1
CASRGTGVSGYNEQFF	TGTGCCAGCAGAGGGACAGGGGTATCGGGCTACAATGAGCAGTTCTTC	TRBD1	-	TRBV28	TRBJ2-1
CATSRDFMAVSTDTQYF	TGTGCCACCAGCAGAGATTTTATGGCGGTTAGCACAGATACGCAGTATTTT	-	-	TRBV15	TRBJ2-3
CASSTGPVTEAFF	TGTGCCAGCAGTACAGGGCCGGTAACTGAAGCTTTCTTT	-	-	TRBV6-1	TRBJ1-1
CASSSSLASASYNEQFF	TGTGCCAGCAGCTCATCGCTAGCTAGCGCCTCTTACAATGAGCAGTTCTTC	-	few	TRBV11-2	TRBJ2-1
CASSLLSLPHIDTQYF	TGTGCCAGCAGCTTGTTATCTCTACCACATATCGATACGCAGTATTTT	-	-	TRBV5-6	TRBJ2-3
CATARATVSLPLNEKLFF	TGTGCCACCGCCAGGGCAACGGTTTCCTTACCCCTTAATGAAAAACTGTTTTTT	-	once	TRBV28	TRBJ1-4
CASSFQGGNYGYTF	TGTGCCAGCAGCTTCCAGGGGGGAAACTATGGCTACACCTTC	TRBD1	-	TRBV5-4	TRBJ1-2
CASSAGTDSYEQYF	TGTGCCAGCAGCGCCGGGACTGATTCCTACGAGCAGTACTTC	-	-	TRBV7-9	TRBJ2-7
CASSVLSGANEQFF	TGTGCCAGCAGCGTACTGTCTGGGGCGAATGAGCAGTTCTTC	-	-	TRBV9	TRBJ2-1
CSVERVYGYTF	TGCAGCGTTGAACGGGTCTATGGCTACACCTTC	-	-	TRBV29-1	TRBJ1-2
CASSTTYYGYTF	TGTGCCAGTAGTACAACATACTATGGCTACACCTTC	-	-	TRBV19	TRBJ1-2
CASSLYPPGQITDTQYF	TGTGCCAGCAGTTTATACCCCCCAGGACAGATCACAGATACGCAGTATTTT	-	once	TRBV27	TRBJ2-3
CASRRYNEQFF	TGTGCCAGTAGGCGATACAATGAGCAGTTCTTC	-	-	TRBV27	TRBJ2-1
CASTTIDGGVYGYTF	TGTGCCAGCACCACAATCGACGGGGGCGTCTATGGCTACACCTTC	-	-	TRBV2	TRBJ1-2
CASSPIGERVSYNEQFF	TGTGCCAGTAGTCCGATCGGGGAGCGGGTCTCATACAATGAGCAGTTCTTC	-	-	TRBV19	TRBJ2-1
CASSVGPTMGETQYF	TGTGCCAGCAGTGTAGGACCCACGATGGGAGAGACCCAGTACTTC	-	-	TRBV6-1	TRBJ2-5
CASSPPPGQRRYEQYF	TGTGCCAGCAGCCCCCCTCCGGGACAGAGACGCTACGAGCAGTACTTC	TRBD1	-	TRBV5-4	TRBJ2-7
CASKWDPNSPLHF	TGCGCCAGCAAGTGGGACCCAAATTCACCCCTCCACTTT	-	-	TRBV5-1	TRBJ1-6
CASSLWLAGVYEQYF	TGTGCCAGCAGTTTATGGCTAGCGGGGGTCTACGAGCAGTACTTC	TRBD2	-	TRBV27	TRBJ2-7
CASSGGQGHYYEQYF	TGTGCCAGCTCAGGAGGACAGGGGCACTACTACGAGCAGTACTTC	TRBD1	once	TRBV18	TRBJ2-7
CASSLAGGLHTQYF	TGTGCCAGCAGCTTAGCAGGGGGTCTGCATACGCAGTATTTT	-	-	TRBV7-9	TRBJ2-3
CASSRSYQETQYF	TGTGCCAGTAGTAGATCGTACCAAGAGACCCAGTACTTC	-	-	TRBV19	TRBJ2-5
CASSLISPTGARQPQHF	TGTGCCAGCAGTTTAATAAGTCCTACAGGGGCGCGGCAGCCCCAGCATTTT	TRBD1	-	TRBV28	TRBJ1-5
CASSTGGGGNTEAFF	TGTGCCAGCAGTACGGGGGGGGGAGGGAACACTGAAGCTTTCTTT	-	-	TRBV28	TRBJ1-1
CASSVEGSSLVGNTIYF	TGTGCCAGCAGCGTAGAGGGGTCGTCCTTGGTAGGAAACACCATATATTTT	-	few	TRBV9	TRBJ1-3
CSAARNNEQFF	TGCAGTGCTGCTAGAAACAATGAGCAGTTCTTC	-	-	TRBV20-1	TRBJ2-1
CASTLWGDGEQYF	TGTGCCAGCACCCTTTGGGGGGACGGGGAGCAGTACTTC	-	-	TRBV28	TRBJ2-7
CASSLGTGGRETQYF	TGTGCCAGCAGCCTGGGGACAGGGGGTAGAGAGACCCAGTACTTC	TRBD1	-	TRBV11-2	TRBJ2-5
CASSLDGYGATNEKLFF	TGTGCCAGCAGCTTAGACGGATACGGCGCAACTAATGAAAAACTGTTTTTT	-	-	TRBV7-9	TRBJ1-4
CASSLLSPPTYEQYF	TGTGCCAGCAGCTTGCTGTCCCCCCCTACCTACGAGCAGTACTTC	-	-	TRBV5-8	TRBJ2-7
CASSLLAWADTQYF	TGTGCCAGCAGCTTACTAGCGTGGGCGGATACGCAGTATTTT	-	-	TRBV7-3	TRBJ2-3
CASSLTGLTYEQYF	TGTGCCAGCAGCTTGACAGGGCTCACCTACGAGCAGTACTTC	TRBD1	-	TRBV11-2	TRBJ2-7
CASSQGTVSNQPQHF	TGTGCCAGCAGCCAAGGGACAGTCAGCAATCAGCCCCAGCATTTT	TRBD1	-	TRBV7-9	TRBJ1-5
CASSAGGAGNTIYF	TGTGCCAGCAGTGCGGGGGGCGCTGGAAACACCATATATTTT	-	few	TRBV28	TRBJ1-3
CASSISGQGTEAFF	TGTGCCAGTAGTATTTCGGGACAGGGAACTGAAGCTTTCTTT	TRBD1	few	TRBV19	TRBJ1-1
CASSQTQGPLYGYTF	TGTGCCAGCAGCCAAACCCAGGGCCCCCTCTATGGCTACACCTTC	-	few	TRBV28	TRBJ1-2
CASSMDGRLRNTIYF	TGTGCCAGCAGTATGGACGGCAGATTAAGAAACACCATATATTTT	-	-	TRBV13	TRBJ1-3
CASSDVWTGGNIQYF	TGCGCCAGCAGCGACGTCTGGACAGGGGGAAACATTCAGTACTTC	TRBD1	-	TRBV5-1	TRBJ2-4
CASSPRDSNQPQHF	TGTGCCAGTAGTCCAAGGGATAGCAATCAGCCCCAGCATTTT	-	-	TRBV19	TRBJ1-5
CASSLSGQGLGYTF	TGTGCCAGCAGCTTAAGTGGACAGGGGCTCGGCTACACCTTC	TRBD1	-	TRBV11-2	TRBJ1-2